This passage covers 28 T cell receptor beta chains from one sample sequenced in a study of T cell responses to AZD1222 COVID-19 vaccine. The method was immunoSEQ multiplex PCR; TCRdb's version includes in-frame clones alone and lacks a portion of them. Of fewer than 150,000 clones detected, 86% appear once; the ten largest clones hold roughly a sixth. Source: peripheral blood, taken 28 days after the second AZD1222 dose. These receptors all come from an adult who received the AZD1222 COVID-19 vaccine.

The chain links TRBV5-6 to TRBJ1-4, with D unresolved. CDR3 length: 15 residues. With 0 bases removed from V and 8 bases from J, the gap between germline ends came to 14 bases. Germline lookup yields CDR1 SGHDT and CDR2 YYEEEE. CDR3 residues: CASSLGGTGGEKLFF. DNA for the CDR3: TGTGCCAGCAGCTTGGGCGGAACGGGCGGAGAAAAACTGTTTTTT. Full variable domain (remainder filled in from reference TRBV5-6 and TRBJ1-4): DAGVTQSPTHLIKTRGQQVTLRCSPKSGHDTVSWYQQALGQGPQFIFQYYEEEERQRGNFPDRFSGHQFPNYSSELNVNALLLGDSALYLCASSLGGTGGEKLFFGSGTQLSVL.

This sequence joins TRBV3-1 (or the pseudogene TRBV3-2) and TRBJ2-2, with 7 bases aligning to TRBD2. Germline V lookup: CDR1 LGHDT, CDR2 YNNKEL (reference sequence). The V segment lost 4 bases and the J segment 4 bases; nucleotides outside the gene matches: 6. The CDR3 contains 15 residues. The CDR3 bases are TGTGCCAGCAGCCCACCTAGCGGTCCCACCGGGGAGCTGTTTTTT. Protein product: CASSPPSGPTGELFF.

J is TRBJ2-1 and V is TRBV7-9; 9 bases are shared with TRBD2. There are 15 residues in the CDR3. V shed 1 base and J 6 bases; nucleotides not matched to a gene: 4. In germline, CDR1 is SEHNR, CDR2 FQNEAQ (reference sequence). CDR3 protein: CASSLERGASNEQFF. CDR3 bases: TGTGCCAGCAGCTTAGAGCGGGGGGCTTCCAATGAGCAGTTCTTC.

This rearrangement joins TRBV7-3 to TRBJ2-1; D is unclear. CDR3 length: 15 residues. Germline CDR1 and CDR2: SGHTA and FQGTGA. V lost 4 bases and J 5 bases, leaving 15 bases between the germline ends. CDR3 DNA: TGTGCCAGCAGCTCGCACCCGGAAGTCAACAATGAGCAGTTCTTC. Encoded protein: CASSSHPEVNNEQFF.

This sequence joins TRBV6-5 and TRBJ2-1; D gene unclear. The CDR3 consists of 14 residues. The V end was cut by 6 bases, the J end by 4 bases, with 13 bases between. CDR1 and CDR2 from the germline V gene are MNHEY and SVGAGI. In nucleotides, the CDR3 is TGTGCCAGCAGCTACAGCAATAGATACAATGAGCAGTTCTTC. Its protein is CASSYSNRYNEQFF.

The V and J genes are TRBV9 and TRBJ2-2; the match to TRBD2 covers 7 bases. CDR3 length equals 12 residues. V shed 4 bases and J 7 bases; nucleotides not matched to a gene: 1. Germline V CDR1 and CDR2: SGDLS, YYNGEE. This chain's CDR3 is CASSPGGGELFF. The DNA for the CDR3 is TGTGCCAGCAGCCCGGGGGGCGGGGAGCTGTTTTTT. Variable domain in full (rest from reference TRBV9 and TRBJ2-2): DSGVTQTPKHLITATGQRVTLRCSPRSGDLSVYWYQQSLDQGLQFLIQYYNGEERAKGNILERFSAQQFPDLHSELNLSSLELGDSALYFCASSPGGGELFFGEGSRLTVL.

The rearrangement links TRBV7-9 to TRBJ2-1; D gene uncertain. In germline, CDR1 is SEHNR, CDR2 FQNEAQ (reference sequence). The CDR3 covers 11 residues. Trimming left V 5 bases short and J 8 bases short, with 7 bases between. In nucleotides, the CDR3 is TGTGCCAGCAGCCGGCTGGATGAGCAGTTCTTC. It yields the protein CASSRLDEQFF.

The CDR3 coding sequence is TGTGCCAGCAGTTCCCCCGCACCTAACACTGAAGCTTTCTTT. It specifies CASSSPAPNTEAFF. The chain links TRBV6-5 to TRBJ1-1; no clear D. The CDR3 extends over 14 amino acids. V lost 4 bases and J lost 2, with 11 bases in between. Germline CDR1 is MNHEY and CDR2 is SVGAGI.

The V and J genes are TRBV27 and TRBJ2-1, with TRBD1 as a possible D gene (6 bases). V was pared by 1 base and J by 5 bases, with 12 bases between. Germline V gene data show CDR1 as MNHEY and CDR2 as SMNVEV (reference sequence). This CDR3 has 15 residues. This CDR3 reads CASSLLGGLDNEQFF. As DNA, the CDR3 is TGTGCCAGCAGTTTATTAGGGGGATTAGACAATGAGCAGTTCTTC.

This rearrangement joins TRBV27 to TRBJ1-1; D unclear. Trimming took off 2 bases at V and 5 bases at J, with 12 bases between the two ends. Germline V lookup: CDR1 MNHEY, CDR2 SMNVEV (reference sequence). This CDR3 is built from 14 residues. CDR3 region: CASSLNLAWTEAFF. CDR3 bases: TGTGCCAGCAGTTTAAATCTAGCGTGGACTGAAGCTTTCTTT.

The chain recombines TRBV19 with TRBJ1-5; D is possibly TRBD1 (5 bases). CDR1 and CDR2 from the germline V gene are LNHDA and SQIVND (reference sequence). CDR3 length equals 12 residues. Trimming cost V 7 bases and J 4 bases, with 8 bases left between them. CDR3 DNA: TGTGCCAGTACGGGACCAAATCAGCCCCAGCATTTT. It encodes CASTGPNQPQHF.

The chain uses TRBV7-8 and TRBJ2-3; possible D gene TRBD2, 6 bases. The CDR3 contains 16 residues. Trimming cost V 3 bases and J 0 bases, with 13 bases left between them. Germline CDR1 is SGHVS and CDR2 is FQNEAQ. CDR3 region: CASSFLDRESTDTQYF. DNA for the CDR3: TGTGCCAGCAGCTTTTTAGACCGGGAGAGCACAGATACGCAGTATTTT.

V is TRBV3-1 (or the pseudogene TRBV3-2) and J is TRBJ1-5, with D unresolved. This CDR3 has 13 residues. Looked up from germline, CDR1 is LGHDT and CDR2 is YNNKEL (reference sequence). The germline V and J ends were trimmed by 1 base and 7 bases, with 8 bases remaining between them. CDR3 protein: CASSQAQEQPQHF. The CDR3 DNA sequence: TGTGCCAGCAGCCAAGCCCAGGAGCAGCCCCAGCATTTT.

This clone appeared once. This chain links TRBV7-8 with TRBJ1-1; no reliable D call. CDR3 length: 15 amino acids. CDR1 is SGHVS, CDR2 FQNEAQ, per germline. Trimming removed 1 base at V and 3 bases at J, with 12 bases between. Here the CDR3 reads CASSLEGGSYTEAFF. As DNA, the CDR3 is TGTGCCAGCAGCTTAGAGGGTGGAAGCTACACTGAAGCTTTCTTT.

The chain employs TRBV5-1 and TRBJ1-1; D gene ambiguous. The germline V gene encodes CDR1 SGHRS and CDR2 YFSETQ. V was clipped by 4 bases and J by 6 bases, with 16 bases between them. This CDR3 has 14 amino acids. CDR3 DNA: TGCGCCAGCAGCACGGCCCGGCGCGGCCCTGAAGCTTTCTTT. It specifies CASSTARRGPEAFF.

The chain couples TRBV6-1 to TRBJ1-5; 7 nucleotides line up with TRBD1. Germline CDR1 MNHNS, CDR2 SASEGT. This CDR3 has 14 residues. Trimming cost V 2 bases and J 5 bases; bases outside gene matches: 3. CDR3 coding DNA: TGTGCCAGCAGTGAATGGCAGGGGGATCAGCCCCAGCATTTT. Its translation: CASSEWQGDQPQHF.

This chain links TRBV20-1 with TRBJ1-2, with a weak D call TRBD1 (5 bases). CDR3 length: 11 residues. Per germline, CDR1 DFQATT and CDR2 SNEGSKA (reference sequence). The CDR3 loop reads CSGTANYGYTF. CDR3 coding DNA: TGCAGCGGGACGGCTAACTATGGCTACACCTTC.

The chain couples TRBV5-3 to TRBJ1-3, with TRBD1 as a possible D gene (5 bases). TRBV5-3 falls under the ORF class, with uncertain function. With 4 bases removed from V and 2 bases from J, the gap between germline ends came to 16 bases. The CDR3 is made up of 16 amino acids. The CDR3 DNA sequence: TGTGCCAGAAGCCCACTGCTCCGAGGGGCTGGAAACACCATATATTTT. Its translation: CARSPLLRGAGNTIYF.

The chain couples TRBV6-5 to TRBJ2-7, with 8 positions matching TRBD2. Germline CDR1 reads MNHEY; CDR2 reads SVGAGI. This CDR3 comprises 13 residues. CDR3 sequence reads: CALGREGLDEQYF. As DNA, the CDR3 is TGTGCGTTAGGACGGGAGGGCCTGGACGAGCAGTACTTC.

This chain connects TRBV7-3 to TRBJ2-7; 7 nucleotides line up with TRBD2. Germline loops: CDR1 SGHTA, CDR2 FQGTGA. This CDR3 region has 15 residues. Germline trimming cut 5 bases from V and 4 bases from J; bases unmatched to any gene: 11. CDR3 amino acids: CASSLASGRQYEQYF. Written as DNA, the CDR3 is TGTGCCAGCAGCCTAGCTAGCGGAAGACAGTACGAGCAGTACTTC.

CDR3 DNA sequence: TGTGCCAGCAGCAGGGCGGGTCTCGACCCGAGTTGGAAAGCTTTCTTT. Its protein is CASSRAGLDPSWKAFF. The V and J genes are TRBV3-1 (or the pseudogene TRBV3-2) and TRBJ1-1, with no clear D. The V end was cut by 5 bases, the J end by 9 bases, with 25 bases between. This CDR3 comprises 16 residues. Germline CDR1 is LGHDT and CDR2 is YNNKEL (reference sequence).

The chain employs TRBV27 and TRBJ1-2, with no clear D. V was trimmed by 0 bases and J by 4 bases, leaving 12 bases between them. Germline CDR1 and CDR2: MNHEY and SMNVEV (reference sequence). The CDR3 runs to 15 residues. The CDR3 protein is CASSLSGHNAYGYTF. The CDR3 region has the DNA TGTGCCAGCAGTTTATCCGGGCACAACGCCTATGGCTACACCTTC.

The gene calls are TRBV12-3 or TRBV12-4 and TRBJ2-3, with D tentatively TRBD1 (5 bases). Trimming took 3 bases from V and 6 from J, leaving 10 bases between them. This CDR3 is built from 13 residues. CDR3 sequence: CASSFGASDTQYF. CDR3 in DNA: TGTGCCAGCAGTTTTGGGGCATCGGATACGCAGTATTTT.

The table lists this clone with a count of one. This rearrangement joins TRBV19 to TRBJ1-6; D is undetermined. V shed 6 bases and J shed 6 bases, with 9 bases lying between them. The CDR3 runs to 13 residues. Germline V gene sequence: CDR1 LNHDA, CDR2 SQIVND (reference sequence). The CDR3 reads CASRTHPNSPLHF. The CDR3 nucleotides are TGTGCCAGTAGGACCCACCCTAATTCACCCCTCCACTTT.

The chain has TRBV7-2 and TRBJ1-6; D is undetermined. Trimming took off 1 base at V and 0 bases at J, with 13 bases between the two ends. This CDR3 has 18 amino acids. Germline lookup yields CDR1 SGHTA and CDR2 FQGNSA. CDR3 DNA: TGTGCCAGCAGCTTAGTAGTCCCCGTGGGCTCCTATAATTCACCCCTCCACTTT. Translated, it gives CASSLVVPVGSYNSPLHF.

The chain uses TRBV7-3 and TRBJ2-7; D assignment may be TRBD1 or TRBD2 (5 bases each). Germline V lookup: CDR1 SGHTA, CDR2 FQGTGA. Trimming removed 2 bases from V and 3 bases from J, with 11 bases in between. This CDR3 contains 14 residues. This chain's CDR3 is CASSLSGQNYEQYF. CDR3 coding DNA: TGTGCCAGCAGCTTATCGGGGCAGAACTACGAGCAGTACTTC.

By sample share, this clone is medium-sized. Other DNA sequences in this specimen translate into the identical CDR3. The V gene is TRBV25-1, the J gene TRBJ2-7, with 9 positions matching TRBD1. The CDR3 has 14 residues. Germline assignment: CDR1 MGHDK and CDR2 SYGVNS. The V segment lost 6 bases and the J segment 0 bases; nucleotides outside the gene matches: 3. This CDR3 reads CASRGTGSSYEQYF. DNA for the CDR3: TGTGCCAGCAGGGGGACAGGGTCCTCCTACGAGCAGTACTTC.

The rearrangement uses TRBV5-1 and TRBJ2-7; 8 nucleotides match TRBD1. From germline, CDR1 is SGHRS and CDR2 YFSETQ. V lost 4 bases and J lost 5; bases outside the gene matches: 8. The CDR3 sequence is 14 residues long. The CDR3 DNA reads TGCGCCAGCAGCCCGGGGACAGGTACGGACGAGCAGTACTTC. It encodes CASSPGTGTDEQYF.